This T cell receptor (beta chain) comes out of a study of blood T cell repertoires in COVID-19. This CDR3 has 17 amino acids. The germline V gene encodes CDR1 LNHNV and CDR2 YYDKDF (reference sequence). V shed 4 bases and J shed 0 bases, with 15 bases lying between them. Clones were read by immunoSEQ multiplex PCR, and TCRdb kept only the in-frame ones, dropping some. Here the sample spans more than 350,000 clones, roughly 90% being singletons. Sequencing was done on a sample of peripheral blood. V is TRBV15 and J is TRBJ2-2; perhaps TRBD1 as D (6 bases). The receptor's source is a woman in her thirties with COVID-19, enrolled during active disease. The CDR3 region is CATSKHRTDANTGELFF. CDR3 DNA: TGTGCCACCAGCAAACACAGGACAGACGCGAACACCGGGGAGCTGTTTTTT.